This T cell receptor (beta chain) originates from a study of Graves' ophthalmopathy and Graves' hyperthyroidism. Findings of the study overall: Ophthalmopathy progression prediction by the model yielded a sensitivity of 55% to 71% and a specificity of 72.22%.

This clonotype appeared many times. Its specificity is not known. Germline V gene lookup returns CDR1 DFQATT and CDR2 SNEGSKA (reference sequence). Trimming cost V 5 bases and J 2 bases, with 12 bases left between them. The CDR3 length is 13 residues. The diagnostic workup employed clinical symptoms, serum thyroxine, TRAb, thyroid ultrasound and orbital computed tomography. A volume of approximately 9.2 ml of fresh peripheral blood supplied the PBMCs. The authors amplified TCR beta CDR3 regions, and they did so from RNA transcripts for repertoire sequencing. The first round was an RT-PCR with HTBI primers, and the second round was a multiplex PCR. TCRdb called the multiplex PCR reads again in MiXCR, with one record for every CDR3 protein. The sample has some 360,000 distinct CDR3 sequences, about 18% seen once.

This TCR was sampled from an adult woman with stable Graves' hyperthyroidism. The sample taken for sequencing was peripheral blood. The V gene is TRBV20-1, the J gene TRBJ2-5; possible D gene TRBD1, 7 bases. This CDR3 reads CSARAGGQETQYF. For the CDR3, the DNA is TGCAGTGCTCGGGCAGGGGGGCAAGAGACCCAGTACTTC.